The clone carrying this T cell receptor (beta chain) appeared many times. The sample is drawn from a study of Graves' ophthalmopathy and Graves' hyperthyroidism. CDR3 length: 14 residues. Trimming cost V 5 bases and J 4 bases; bases outside gene matches: 7. Per germline, CDR1 SGHVS and CDR2 FQNEAQ. Lactation, pregnancy, uncontrolled infections and other autoimmune diseases were all grounds for excluding patients. Amplified material comprised TCR beta CDR3 regions derived from RNA transcripts. Second-round multiplex PCR came after a first-round RT-PCR that employed HTBI primers. TCRdb processed the multiplex PCR reads anew with MiXCR; each CDR3 protein has one entry. The table has a few hundred thousand distinct CDR3 sequences, about a sixth seen once.

Source material: peripheral blood. This sequence was found in an adult woman with stable Graves' hyperthyroidism. The rearrangement uses TRBV7-8 and TRBJ2-7; 8 nucleotides agree with TRBD1. The CDR3 loop reads CASSGQGARYEQYF. In DNA, the CDR3 is TGTGCCAGCAGCGGGCAGGGGGCGCGTTACGAGCAGTACTTC.